A selection of T cell receptor beta chains follows, all from one sample in a study of breast tumors, draining lymph nodes, adjacent tissues. One entry per CDR3 protein, called by TCRdb with MiXCR from the multiplex PCR reads. The sample lists under 350,000 distinct CDR3 sequences, over 25% occurring once. The source material was axillary lymph node tissue. The receptors originated from a female donor with breast cancer. Some clones in this sample may be carry-over from other donors' samples. CDR3s include the opening cysteine and the closing phenylalanine or tryptophan. Some rows mark clone size as missing; the rest say once, few, many or name a class of expanded clone.

V gene	J gene	CDR3 length	clone size	CDR3 protein
TRBV15	TRBJ2-1	16	-	CATSSKTSAPQNEQFF
TRBV12-3/TRBV12-4	TRBJ1-5	15	many	CASTVGGLGNQPQHF
TRBV10-1	TRBJ2-2	14	-	CASSVGTGIGELFF
TRBV29-1	TRBJ2-2	13	many	CSVETGSPGELFF
TRBV20-1	TRBJ2-2	16	many	CSAREGTGVRAGELFF
TRBV4-3	TRBJ1-4	14	-	CANSQVPTNEKLFF
TRBV29-1	TRBJ1-6	13	many	CSVHDRVVAPLHF
TRBV5-1	TRBJ1-2	15	few	CASSSRGGANYGYTF
TRBV7-2	TRBJ2-1	14	-	CASSFGHTYNEQSF
TRBV11-3	TRBJ1-4	15	many	CASSTPGVLNEKLFF
TRBV4-1	TRBJ2-3	14	many	CASSHPNRPDTQYF
TRBV20-1	TRBJ2-5	15	once	CSAQGGTAVGETQYF
TRBV4-1	TRBJ2-7	14	many	CASSRDRYFYEQYF
TRBV7-8	TRBJ1-2	14	many	CASSSGTAIYGYTF
TRBV20-1	TRBJ2-7	14	many	CSAIPGGGTNEQYF
TRBV27	TRBJ2-1	16	-	CASSFSRGSPYNEQFF
TRBV20-1	TRBJ2-1	11	many	CSASLGDEQFF
TRBV15	TRBJ1-6	14	many	CATETGPPNSPLHF
TRBV20-1	TRBJ2-1	15	many	CSAREGTGEANEQFF
TRBV15	TRBJ2-1	16	-	CATSTGSGSRVYEQFF
TRBV11-3	TRBJ2-7	15	-	CAGSFLGGSVYEQYF
TRBV4-3	TRBJ2-1	15	many	CASSQAGLRHNEQFF
TRBV25-1	TRBJ2-7	13	-	CATRGAGIYEQYF
TRBV7-2	TRBJ2-5	17	many	CASSLLAGRAPGETQYF
TRBV4-3	TRBJ2-5	15	many	CASSQTSGRAETQYF
TRBV7-9	TRBJ2-7	17	-	CASSVGTSGRTVNEQYF
TRBV9	TRBJ2-5	15	many	CASSGTSGAQETQYF
TRBV12-3/TRBV12-4	TRBJ1-3	14	-	CASSRQASGNTLYF
TRBV7-2	TRBJ1-6	15	-	CVSSLLRSYSSPLHF
TRBV6-5	TRBJ2-1	13	-	CASSYQQGNEQFF
TRBV4-1	TRBJ2-7	15	many	CASSQAFSAVYEQYF
TRBV19	TRBJ2-3	15	many	CASTISGSLTDTQYF
TRBV10-1	TRBJ2-3	13	many	CASSFSGSDTQYF
TRBV7-2	TRBJ1-6	14	once	CASSSADRHSPLHF
TRBV11-2	TRBJ1-2	13	-	CASSIRTGYGYTF
TRBV24-1	TRBJ2-3	16	many	CATSDLLSGQGDTQYF
TRBV18	TRBJ2-6	16	-	CASSPTRDSGANVLTF